A single sample is the source of the 26 T cell receptor beta chains below, sequenced in a study of regulatory T cells in long-lasting Graves disease. According to the study, TCR beta libraries were built with iRepertoire HTBI primers and CDR3-region Arm-PCR. TCRdb re-analysed the multiplex PCR reads in MiXCR, keeping a single row per CDR3 protein. The sample records hundreds of thousands of distinct CDR3 sequences, less than 25% being singletons. The time point is: persistent/refractory GD, antithyroid drugs over 5 years with positive TRAb. Extracted RNA from PBMCs served as the source of the TCR library. This sample comprised peripheral blood mononuclear cells (PBMCs), obtained when the disease was refractory, from a patient treated with antithyroid drugs. Every receptor here comes from a female donor with Graves disease.

The gene calls are TRBV4-2 and TRBJ1-1; D unresolved. CDR1 is LGHNA and CDR2 is YNFKEQ in the germline V gene. The CDR3 has 15 amino acids. Trimming took off 0 bases at V and 6 bases at J, with 14 bases between the two ends. The CDR3 is CASSQDVPGVAEAFF. CDR3 nucleotides: TGTGCCAGCAGCCAAGACGTTCCCGGGGTGGCTGAAGCTTTCTTT.

This clonotype has just a few counts. The rearrangement links TRBV7-9 to TRBJ2-7; the D is unclear. Deletions cut 3 bases from V and 0 bases from J, with 9 bases between. The CDR3 length is 14 residues. CDR1 and CDR2 (germline): SEHNR, FQNEAQ (reference sequence). CDR3 nucleotides: TGTGCCAGCAGCTTCGGTGAGAGCTCCTACGAGCAGTACTTC. Protein product: CASSFGESSYEQYF.

The J gene is TRBJ2-7, the V gene TRBV6-2 or TRBV6-3; the D gene is possibly TRBD2 (7 bases). CDR1 is MNHEY and CDR2 is SVGEGT in the germline V gene. Trimming cost V 1 base and J 3 bases, with 13 bases left between them. The CDR3 is 15 amino acids. This chain's CDR3 is CASSYLSGTNYEQYF. Here the CDR3 DNA reads TGTGCCAGCAGTTACTTGAGCGGGACAAACTACGAGCAGTACTTC.

This clonotype was observed a few times. The chain employs TRBV6-1 and TRBJ2-6; 7 bases line up with TRBD1. Germline lookup yields CDR1 MNHNS and CDR2 SASEGT. The CDR3 is made up of 16 amino acids. Unmatched junction bases numbered 6, after V lost 7 bases and J lost 0 bases. The CDR3 coding sequence is TGTGCCAGCACTTCCCGGGACAGCTCTGGGGCCAACGTCCTGACTTTC. This gives the protein CASTSRDSSGANVLTF.

This clonotype was detected only a few times. This sequence joins TRBV27 and TRBJ1-1; possible D gene TRBD1, 5 bases. Germline V CDR1 and CDR2: MNHEY, SMNVEV (reference sequence). The CDR3 covers 14 residues. V was shortened by 6 bases and J by 6 bases, with 17 bases between the two germline ends. The CDR3 bases are TGTGCCAGCAGCCCCCCGGGGGAGTTTGCTGAAGCTTTCTTT. This sequence encodes CASSPPGEFAEAFF.

V usage is TRBV7-2 and J usage is TRBJ1-5; D is possibly TRBD1 (6 bases). Germline V lookup: CDR1 SGHTA, CDR2 FQGNSA. The CDR3 is made up of 13 amino acids. Deletions cut 5 bases from V and 5 bases from J, with 10 bases between. The CDR3 loop reads CASSDTGHQPQHF. CDR3 nucleotide sequence: TGTGCCAGCAGCGATACAGGGCATCAGCCCCAGCATTTT.

This clonotype occurred many times. The rearrangement links TRBV6-1 to TRBJ1-1; D is possibly TRBD1 (6 bases). This CDR3 spans 14 amino acids. V lost 7 bases and J lost 2, with 14 bases in between. Germline-derived CDR1 and CDR2 are MNHNS and SASEGT. CDR3 protein: CASNPSDRNTEAFF. The CDR3 nucleotides are TGTGCCAGCAACCCATCGGACAGAAACACTGAAGCTTTCTTT.

The chain combines TRBV2 with TRBJ2-3, with D perhaps matching TRBD2 (6 bases). The CDR3 has 19 residues. Trimming cost V 0 bases and J 5 bases, with 24 bases left between them. Germline loops: CDR1 SNHLY, CDR2 FYNNEI. CDR3 in DNA: TGTGCCAGCAGTGAAGCGCTTGTGTTGCGGGAACCCCGGGGAGATACGCAGTATTTT. Protein product: CASSEALVLREPRGDTQYF. Looking up the rest from reference TRBV2 and TRBJ2-3 gives the full variable domain: EPEVTQTPSHQVTQMGQEVILRCVPISNHLYFYWYRQILGQKVEFLVSFYNNEISEKSEIFDDQFSVERPDGSNFTLKIRSTKLEDSAMYFCASSEALVLREPRGDTQYFGPGTRLTVL.

This clonotype was recorded many times. The V gene is TRBV30, the J gene TRBJ1-4; D unresolved. The CDR3 sequence is 13 residues long. Germline V gene lookup returns CDR1 GTSNPN and CDR2 SVGIG (reference sequence). V was shortened by 0 bases and J by 4 bases, with 6 bases between the two germline ends. The CDR3 spells CAWSVLNNEKLFF. The CDR3 DNA follows: TGTGCCTGGAGTGTCTTAAATAATGAAAAACTGTTTTTT.

In this sample, this clonotype turned up a few times. The CDR3 nucleotides are TGCAGCGTTGAGGAGGGGAGCGGGGGCGGGGAGCTGTTTTTT. It encodes CSVEEGSGGGELFF. The rearrangement links TRBV29-1 to TRBJ2-2, with 8 positions matching TRBD2. V lost 3 bases to trimming and J lost 7 bases; unmatched junction nucleotides: 7. There are 14 residues in the CDR3. Germline loops: CDR1 SQVTM, CDR2 ANQGSEA.

This clonotype was detected only a few times. The chain recombines TRBV7-9 with TRBJ2-6, with D unresolved. The V end was cut by 7 bases, the J end by 4 bases, with 20 bases between. CDR1 and CDR2 from the germline V gene are SEHNR and FQNEAQ (reference sequence). The CDR3 runs 17 residues. The CDR3 DNA follows: TGTGCCAGCACCCACCTGATTAGGGCGCGGGGGGCCAACGTCCTGACTTTC. This translates into CASTHLIRARGANVLTF.

Worth noting for this clonotype: A much larger clone sits a single nucleotide away, making a read error possible. This chain uses TRBV6-5 with TRBJ2-7; D remains unclear. Germline V lookup: CDR1 MNHEY, CDR2 SVGAGI. CDR3 length: 14 residues. As DNA, the CDR3 is TGTGCCAGCAGATACTCGATCAGCTCCTACGAGCAGTACTTC. It is translated as CASRYSISSYEQYF.

This clonotype was seen many times. The V and J genes are TRBV7-2 and TRBJ2-7; D may be TRBD2 (6 bases). The ends were cut back, 7 bases at V and 7 bases at J, with 11 bases in the middle. The CDR3 has 11 amino acids. In germline, CDR1 is SGHTA, CDR2 FQGNSA. The CDR3 region is CASNPGREQYF. The CDR3 DNA is TGTGCCAGCAACCCGGGGAGGGAGCAGTACTTC.

The gene calls are TRBV7-3 and TRBJ2-2, with D possibly being TRBD1 (6 bases). CDR3 length: 15 residues. V was shortened by 4 bases and J by 4 bases, with 13 bases between the two germline ends. In germline, CDR1 is SGHTA, CDR2 FQGTGA. The CDR3 DNA follows: TGTGCCAGCAGCTCACAGGGTTCTCGCACCGGGGAGCTGTTTTTT. Translation gives CASSSQGSRTGELFF.

This clonotype was seen only once. The V call is TRBV5-1, the J call TRBJ2-7; D is undetermined. Trimming took off 3 bases at V and 2 bases at J, with 21 bases between the two ends. CDR1 is SGHRS, CDR2 YFSETQ, per germline. The CDR3 consists of 17 residues. The CDR3 protein is CASSSRIPGASTYEQYF. The CDR3 DNA sequence: TGCGCCAGCAGCTCGAGAATTCCAGGAGCCAGCACCTACGAGCAGTACTTC.

Many counts were recorded for this clonotype. The CDR3 coding sequence is TGTGCCAGCAGCGCCTTGACAGGGGAACTGTTTTTT. The encoded protein is CASSALTGELFF. This chain links TRBV9 with TRBJ1-4; 8 bases agree with TRBD1. The germline CDR1 and CDR2 sequences are SGDLS and YYNGEE. V was clipped by 3 bases and J by 12 bases; unmatched bases: 4. The CDR3 is made up of 12 amino acids.

Note on this clonotype: One end of the junction does not line up with germline, which may come from a read error. The chain recombines TRBV5-1 with TRBJ1-2, with 7 bases that match TRBD1. CDR3 length equals 13 residues. Looked up from germline, CDR1 is SGHRS and CDR2 is YFSETQ. CDR3: CASRDWGQPPNTF. The CDR3 DNA reads TGTGCCAGCAGGGACTGGGGACAGCCCCCCAACACCTTC.

As to this clonotype: One junction end does not reproduce the germline sequence, and a read error may be involved. The gene calls are TRBV24-1 and TRBJ1-1; D remains unclear. The germline V gene has CDR1 KGHDR and CDR2 SFDVKD. CDR3 length: 13 residues. In DNA, the CDR3 is TGTGCCACCAGTGATTTGGCTGAATTGGTTTTGATCTTT. As protein: CATSDLAELVLIF.

This clonotype turned up a few times. This chain uses TRBV20-1 with TRBJ2-7; no firm D call. The germline V gene encodes CDR1 DFQATT and CDR2 SNEGSKA (reference sequence). V was pared by 0 bases and J by 2 bases, with 5 bases between. CDR3 length: 12 residues. The DNA of the CDR3 is TGCAGTGCTAGAGACTTGACCTACGAGCAGTACTTC. Translating gives CSARDLTYEQYF.

This clonotype has more than one count but fewer than ten. This chain connects TRBV7-2 to TRBJ1-2; D unresolved. Germline values: CDR1 SGHTA, CDR2 FQGNSA. This CDR3 is built from 13 residues. The germline V and J ends were trimmed by 4 bases and 8 bases, with 14 bases remaining between them. CDR3 bases: TGTGCCAGCAGCTCACCTGTTCTCGGAGGCTACACCTTC. Translating it yields CASSSPVLGGYTF.

This clonotype has just a few counts. The chain couples TRBV15 to TRBJ1-4; TRBD1 aligns across 9 bases. After removal of 1 base from V and 4 bases from J, the junction contained 4 bases not matched to a gene. Germline V CDR1 and CDR2: LNHNV, YYDKDF (reference sequence). The CDR3 is 16 residues long. CDR3 in amino acids: CATSRVGQGLNEKLFF. For the CDR3, the DNA is TGTGCCACCAGCAGAGTCGGACAGGGGCTTAATGAAAAACTGTTTTTT.

The table lists this clonotype with many counts. This rearrangement joins TRBV7-2 to TRBJ2-7; D not resolved. V was cut by 5 bases and J by 2 bases, with 7 bases left in between. Germline-derived CDR1 and CDR2 are SGHTA and FQGNSA. There are 12 residues in the CDR3. The CDR3 DNA follows: TGTGCCAGCAGCAAAACGGCCTACGAGCAGTACTTC. Its protein product is CASSKTAYEQYF.

This clonotype was detected ten times or more. The V gene is TRBV7-3, the J gene TRBJ2-6; TRBD2 might be the D (6 bases). CDR1 SGHTA and CDR2 FQGTGA come from the germline V gene. This CDR3 spans 15 amino acids. V gave up 5 bases and J gave up 4 bases, with 12 bases separating them. CDR3 nucleotides: TGTGCCAGCAGCGCGGGGCGGGCAGGGGCCAACGTCCTGACTTTC. It encodes CASSAGRAGANVLTF.

This clonotype was seen many times. The chain employs TRBV6-2 or TRBV6-3 and TRBJ1-2, with D perhaps TRBD1 (5 bases). CDR3 length: 14 residues. The germline CDR1 and CDR2 sequences are MNHEY and SVGEGT. The V end was cut by 6 bases, the J end by 2 bases, with 13 bases between. The CDR3 is CASRPGTANYGYTF. CDR3 bases: TGTGCCAGCAGACCCGGGACGGCCAACTATGGCTACACCTTC.

This clonotype came up many times. The chain couples TRBV5-1 to TRBJ1-4, with a tentative D call TRBD1 (6 bases). Between the trimmed V and J ends, which lost 7 bases and 0 bases, there was a span of 13 bases. The length of the CDR3 is 15 residues. Germline CDR1 and CDR2: SGHRS and YFSETQ. CDR3 protein: CASGIGTPTNEKLFF. In DNA form, the CDR3 reads TGCGCCAGCGGGATCGGGACACCAACTAATGAAAAACTGTTTTTT.

The chain joins TRBV7-9 to TRBJ1-2; tentatively, D is TRBD1 (5 bases). Germline values: CDR1 SEHNR, CDR2 FQNEAQ (reference sequence). V was clipped by 6 bases and J by 6 bases, with 14 bases between them. The CDR3 consists of 13 residues. CDR3 region: CASSSGYGHGYTF. The DNA for the CDR3 is TGTGCCAGCAGTTCAGGGTATGGCCATGGCTACACCTTC.